This is a list of T cell receptor beta chains from one sample in a study of patients and donors after allogeneic stem cell transplantation. TCRdb re-analysed the RT-PCR reads in MiXCR, keeping a single row per CDR3 protein. Of roughly 880,000 distinct CDR3 sequences in the sample, about 20% were seen once. The sample comprised blood, either unsorted or a sorted T cell fraction (not recorded which). These receptors came from a human donor who was either an allogeneic HSCT recipient or a stem cell or donor lymphocyte infusion donor (not recorded which). It is not recorded whose cells these are; they may come from a transplant donor. CDR3s include the opening cysteine and the closing phenylalanine or tryptophan. A D gene is named only where the DNA matches it firmly. Some rows have no size entry. The others give once, few or many, or a class for an expanded clone.

v_gene	d_gene	abundance	j_gene	CDR3nt	CDR3aa
TRBV12-3/TRBV12-4	.	.	TRBJ2-3	TGTGCCAGCAGTTTAAGAGGGTTAGCTAGCACAGATACGCAGTATTTT	CASSLRGLASTDTQYF
TRBV18	TRBD1	.	TRBJ1-5	TGTGCCAGCTCCGGACAGGGCCCCGGTCAGCCCCAGCATTTT	CASSGQGPGQPQHF
TRBV5-4	.	once	TRBJ2-7	TGTGCCAGCAGCCCGGGGGACTCCACCTACGAGCAGTACTTC	CASSPGDSTYEQYF
TRBV6-4	.	many	TRBJ2-7	TGTGCCAGCAGTGGCAGGGATGGCGAGCAGTACTTC	CASSGRDGEQYF
TRBV5-1	TRBD1	few	TRBJ2-7	TGCGCCAGCAGCTCCGGGACAGGGGCGGTCTACGAGCAGTACTTC	CASSSGTGAVYEQYF
TRBV7-2	TRBD1	few	TRBJ2-3	TGTGCCAGCAGCAAACGGGACAGGGGGCTCACAGATACGCAGTATTTT	CASSKRDRGLTDTQYF
TRBV20-1	TRBD2	.	TRBJ2-7	TGCAGTGCTAGCACCCGAACGTCTAGCGGGAGGAGGGAGCAGTACTTC	CSASTRTSSGRREQYF
TRBV6-2/TRBV6-3	TRBD1	.	TRBJ2-1	TGTGCCAGCAGCCGAGGGACAGGGGTCTACAATGAGCAGTTCTTC	CASSRGTGVYNEQFF
TRBV2	.	.	TRBJ1-4	TGTGCCAGCAGGGAAGGGAGAACAGAAAAACTGTTTTTT	CASREGRTEKLFF
TRBV29-1	TRBD1	few	TRBJ1-1	TGCAGCGTTGAAGATCGGGGGGACAGGACAAACCTGAACACTGAAGCTTTCTTT	CSVEDRGDRTNLNTEAFF
TRBV9	.	few	TRBJ2-1	TGTGCCAGCAGCGTGTCCGGAACTAACAATGAGCAGTTCTTC	CASSVSGTNNEQFF
TRBV27	.	once	TRBJ1-5	TGTGCCAGCAGTTTAAGGGGGAAGTATCAGCCCCAGCATTTT	CASSLRGKYQPQHF
TRBV5-1	.	many	TRBJ2-3	TGCGCCAGCAGCTTGGTGGCAGCCACAGATACGCAGTATTTT	CASSLVAATDTQYF
TRBV24-1	TRBD2	.	TRBJ2-1	TGTGCCACCAGTGACCCCCCTAGCGGGGGCTACAATGAGCAGTTCTTC	CATSDPPSGGYNEQFF
TRBV12-3/TRBV12-4	.	many	TRBJ2-3	TGTGCCAGCAGTTCCCGACTAACAGATACGCAGTATTTT	CASSSRLTDTQYF
TRBV3-1	.	few	TRBJ1-6	TGTGCCAGCAGTCCTAGACGGGATTCACCCCTCCACTTT	CASSPRRDSPLHF
TRBV7-3	.	.	TRBJ2-1	TGTGCCAGCAGGGCCAGGGACGGTAGCTCCTACAATGAGCAGTTCTTC	CASRARDGSSYNEQFF
TRBV10-3	.	few	TRBJ2-2	TGTGCCATCAGCGGGACTTCTAACACCGGGGAGCTGTTTTTT	CAISGTSNTGELFF
TRBV12-3/TRBV12-4	.	.	TRBJ2-5	TGTGCCAGCAAAACTTTGTCACTCAAAGAGACCCAGTACTTC	CASKTLSLKETQYF
TRBV5-6	.	few	TRBJ1-2	TGTGCCAGCAGCCAGACACAGGGACGAGGGGACTATGGCTACACCTTC	CASSQTQGRGDYGYTF
TRBV3-1	TRBD2	.	TRBJ2-5	TGTGCCAGCAGCCAAGGCAGACTAGCGGGAGAGACCCAGTACTTC	CASSQGRLAGETQYF
TRBV12-3/TRBV12-4	.	.	TRBJ1-3	TGTGCCAGCAGTTTACTCCAGGGTGGAAACACCATATATTTT	CASSLLQGGNTIYF
TRBV6-2/TRBV6-3	.	.	TRBJ2-7	TGTGCCAGCAGCCGGCATATGGGGGGCGCGTCCTACGAGCAGTACTTC	CASSRHMGGASYEQYF
TRBV6-1	TRBD2	few	TRBJ2-1	TGTGCCAGTTCTCCCTCTAGCGGGGGGGCTGACGAGCAGTTCTTC	CASSPSSGGADEQFF
TRBV11-2	.	few	TRBJ2-1	TGTGCCAGCAGCGGCGGGGTATCTGCTGAGCAGTTCTTC	CASSGGVSAEQFF
TRBV7-2	.	.	TRBJ1-1	TGTGCCAGCAGCTTAGATTATAACACTGAAGCTTTCTTT	CASSLDYNTEAFF
TRBV5-1	.	.	TRBJ2-5	TGCGCCAGCAGCTTGAAGGGACACCGCCGAGAGACCCAGTACTTC	CASSLKGHRRETQYF
TRBV30	.	.	TRBJ1-2	TGTGCCTGGATCAGGAGGGAAGGCTACACCTTC	CAWIRREGYTF
TRBV9	TRBD2	.	TRBJ2-1	TGTGCCAGCAGCACTCCGGGGGAGCGGGGAAATGAGCAGTTCTTC	CASSTPGERGNEQFF
TRBV4-1	.	.	TRBJ2-7	TGCGCCAGCAGCCAAGTGGGGATCGAGCAGTACTTC	CASSQVGIEQYF
TRBV27	.	.	TRBJ2-7	TGTGCCAGCAGTTTAATGGGGCGGGGCTCCTACGAGCAGTACTTC	CASSLMGRGSYEQYF
TRBV2	.	.	TRBJ2-7	TGTGCCAGCAGTGAATTAGGTGGCGGTCCGGAGTACTTC	CASSELGGGPEYF
TRBV12-3/TRBV12-4	TRBD1	few	TRBJ2-4	TGTGCCAGCAGGCCGACAGGGCCAGCCAAAAACATTCAGTACTTC	CASRPTGPAKNIQYF
TRBV20-1	TRBD1	.	TRBJ1-2	TGCAGTTCCAAGAGGGGGACAGGGGGCACCTCCTATGGCTACACCTTC	CSSKRGTGGTSYGYTF
TRBV5-1	TRBD2	few	TRBJ2-3	TGCGCCAGCAGCTTGGCCTTGATAGCGGGACAACAAGATACGCAGTATTTT	CASSLALIAGQQDTQYF
TRBV12-3/TRBV12-4	.	few	TRBJ1-4	TGTGCCAGCACCCGTAGTGGGGTTGCAACTAATGAAAAACTGTTTTTT	CASTRSGVATNEKLFF
TRBV20-1	.	.	TRBJ2-1	TGCAGTGCTAGTTGGGGTGGGACTAATGAGCAGTTCTTC	CSASWGGTNEQFF